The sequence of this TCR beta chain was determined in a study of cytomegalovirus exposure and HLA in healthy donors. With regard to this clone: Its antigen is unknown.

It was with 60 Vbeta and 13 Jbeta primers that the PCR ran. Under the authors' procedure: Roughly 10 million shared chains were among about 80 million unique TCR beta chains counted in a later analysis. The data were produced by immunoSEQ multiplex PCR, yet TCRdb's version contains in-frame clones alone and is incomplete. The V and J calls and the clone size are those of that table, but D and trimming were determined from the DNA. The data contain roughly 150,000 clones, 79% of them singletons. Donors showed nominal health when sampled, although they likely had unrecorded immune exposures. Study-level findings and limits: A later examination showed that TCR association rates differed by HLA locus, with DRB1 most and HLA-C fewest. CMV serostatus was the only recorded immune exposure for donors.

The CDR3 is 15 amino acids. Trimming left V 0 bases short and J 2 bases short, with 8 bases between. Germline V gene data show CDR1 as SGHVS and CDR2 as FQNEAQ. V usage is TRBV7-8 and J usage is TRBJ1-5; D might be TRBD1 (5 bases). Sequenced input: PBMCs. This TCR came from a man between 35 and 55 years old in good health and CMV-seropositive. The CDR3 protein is CASSLAWGGNQPQHF. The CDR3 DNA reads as TGTGCCAGCAGCTTAGCTTGGGGGGGCAATCAGCCCCAGCATTTT.